The 7 T cell receptor beta chains below were found in one sample sequenced in a study of T cells expressing NK-cell markers (dated by TCRdb to the early 2020s). The library was built by means of 5' RACE. The instrument given in TCRdb is Illumina HiSeq 2000. After the reads were reprocessed by TCRdb, one entry was made per CDR3 protein sequence, with no DNA. The table of this sample itemizes a few hundred thousand distinct CDR3 sequences. The ten most abundant clones make up around 4.9% of the sample. The sequenced sample consisted of blood T cells: a sorted CD56 or NKG2C T cell subset, CD4+ or CD8+ T cells, or bulk PBMC T cells (not recorded which). These receptors all stem from a man aged 18 to 69 in good health.

The chain combines TRBV11-2 with TRBJ2-1; TCRdb lists TRBD2, though no DNA is available to test this call. Germline assignment: CDR1 SGHAT and CDR2 FQNNGV. The CDR3 covers 14 residues. The CDR3 is CASTRTSGPNEQFF.

The chain links TRBV20-1 to TRBJ2-5; as DNA is missing, the TRBD1 call by TCRdb cannot be tested. The CDR3 is 15 residues long. From germline, CDR1 is DFQATT and CDR2 SNEGSKA (reference sequence). The CDR3 loop is CSAETSRVPQETQYF.

This chain joins TRBV29-1 and TRBJ2-7; TCRdb calls TRBD1, which cannot be checked without DNA. Germline V gives CDR1 SQVTM, CDR2 ANQGSEA. CDR3 size: 12 residues. The CDR3 loop is CSVGEPRAGQYF.

The V call is TRBV27, the J call TRBJ2-5; TCRdb picks TRBD1, but there is no DNA to check that call. Germline V gene lookup returns CDR1 MNHEY and CDR2 SMNVEV (reference sequence). The CDR3 contains 14 residues. This CDR3 reads CASSHRARGETQYF.

This chain links TRBV7-9 with TRBJ1-1; no DNA is available, so the TRBD1 call from TCRdb remains unchecked. Germline V lookup: CDR1 SEHNR, CDR2 FQNEAQ (reference sequence). This CDR3 region has 15 residues. CDR3 in amino acids: CASSLVGRVPTEAFF.

CDR3 sequence reads: CASRPSGALEETQYF. This chain links TRBV5-1 with TRBJ2-5; TCRdb's assignment of TRBD2 cannot be checked, as there is no DNA. CDR1 and CDR2 from the germline V gene are SGHRS and YFSETQ. This CDR3 contains 15 residues.

This chain uses TRBV18 with TRBJ1-1. The germline gives CDR1 KGHSH, CDR2 LQKENI. CDR3 size: 12 residues. The CDR3 loop is CASSSYSTEAFF.